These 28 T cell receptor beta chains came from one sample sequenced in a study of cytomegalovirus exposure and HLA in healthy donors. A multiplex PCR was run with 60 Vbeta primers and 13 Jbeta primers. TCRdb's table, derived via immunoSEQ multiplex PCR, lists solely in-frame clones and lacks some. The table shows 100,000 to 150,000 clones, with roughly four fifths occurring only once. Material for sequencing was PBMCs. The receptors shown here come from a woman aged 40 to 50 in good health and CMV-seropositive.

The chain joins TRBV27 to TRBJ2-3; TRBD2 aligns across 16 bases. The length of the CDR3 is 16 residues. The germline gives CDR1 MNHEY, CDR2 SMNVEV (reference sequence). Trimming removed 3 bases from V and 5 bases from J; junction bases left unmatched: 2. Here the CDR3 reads CASSLGTSGRVDTQYF. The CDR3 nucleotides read TGTGCCAGCAGTTTGGGGACTAGCGGGAGGGTAGATACGCAGTATTTT.

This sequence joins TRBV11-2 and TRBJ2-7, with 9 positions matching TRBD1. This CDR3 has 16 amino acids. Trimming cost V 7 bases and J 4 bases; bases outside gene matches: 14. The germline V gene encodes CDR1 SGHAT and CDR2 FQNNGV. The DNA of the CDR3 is TGTGCCAGCATCCGGGACAGGGAGTTTCCCCCTTACGAGCAGTACTTC. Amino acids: CASIRDREFPPYEQYF.

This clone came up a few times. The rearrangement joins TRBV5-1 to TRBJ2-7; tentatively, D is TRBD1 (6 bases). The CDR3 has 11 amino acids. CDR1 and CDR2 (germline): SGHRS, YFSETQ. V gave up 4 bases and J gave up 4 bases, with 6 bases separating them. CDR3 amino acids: CASSTGYEQYF. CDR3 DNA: TGCGCCAGCAGCACAGGGTACGAGCAGTACTTC.

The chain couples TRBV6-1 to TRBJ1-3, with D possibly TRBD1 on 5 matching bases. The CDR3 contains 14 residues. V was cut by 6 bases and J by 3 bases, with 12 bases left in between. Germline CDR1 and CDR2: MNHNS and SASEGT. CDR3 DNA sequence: TGTGCCAGCAGGGAGGGGCAGTATGGAAACACCATATATTTT. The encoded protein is CASREGQYGNTIYF.

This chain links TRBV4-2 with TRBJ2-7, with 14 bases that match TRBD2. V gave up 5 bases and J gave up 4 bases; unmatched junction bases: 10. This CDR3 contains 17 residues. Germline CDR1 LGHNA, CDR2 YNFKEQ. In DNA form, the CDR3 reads TGTGCCAGCAGCTTCACCGGGACTAGCGGGAGTATATACGAGCAGTACTTC. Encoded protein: CASSFTGTSGSIYEQYF.

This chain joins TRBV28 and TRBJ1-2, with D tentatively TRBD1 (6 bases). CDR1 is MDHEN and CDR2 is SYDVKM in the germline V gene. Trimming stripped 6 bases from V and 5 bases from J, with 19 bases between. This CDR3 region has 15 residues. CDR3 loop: CASRIWGGAQYGYTF. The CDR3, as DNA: TGTGCCAGCAGAATCTGGGGGGGGGCCCAGTATGGCTACACCTTC.

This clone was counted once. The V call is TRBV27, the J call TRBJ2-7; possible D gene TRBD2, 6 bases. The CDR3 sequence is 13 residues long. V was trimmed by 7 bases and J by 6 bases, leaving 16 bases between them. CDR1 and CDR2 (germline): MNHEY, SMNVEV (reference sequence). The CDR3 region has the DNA TGTGCCAGCATGCAGACTAGGATGAGCGAGCAGTACTTC. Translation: CASMQTRMSEQYF.

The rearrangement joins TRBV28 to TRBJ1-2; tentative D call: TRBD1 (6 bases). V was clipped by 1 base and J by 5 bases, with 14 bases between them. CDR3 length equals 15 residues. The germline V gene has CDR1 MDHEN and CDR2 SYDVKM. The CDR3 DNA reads TGTGCCAGCAGTTTATCGCGACAGGTCCCATATGGCTACACCTTC. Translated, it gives CASSLSRQVPYGYTF.

CDR3 protein: CASSSPSGSSYNEQFF. The DNA for the CDR3 is TGTGCCAGCAGTTCCCCTAGCGGGAGCTCCTACAATGAGCAGTTCTTC. This rearrangement joins TRBV28 to TRBJ2-1; 10 nucleotides align to TRBD2. The CDR3 contains 16 residues. Germline V lookup: CDR1 MDHEN, CDR2 SYDVKM. V gave up 4 bases and J gave up 0 bases; unmatched junction bases: 3. The variable domain in full, with the rest retrieved from reference TRBV28 and TRBJ2-1, is DVKVTQSSRYLVKRTGEKVFLECVQDMDHENMFWYRQDPGLGLRLIYFSYDVKMKEKGDIPEGYSVSREKKERFSLILESASTNQTSMYLCASSSPSGSSYNEQFFGPGTRLTVL.

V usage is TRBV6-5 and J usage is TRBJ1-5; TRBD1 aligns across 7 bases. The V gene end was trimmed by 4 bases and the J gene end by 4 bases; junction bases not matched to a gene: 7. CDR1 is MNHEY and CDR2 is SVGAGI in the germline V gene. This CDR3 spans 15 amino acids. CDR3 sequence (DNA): TGTGCCAGCAGTTCACAGGGGATGGGGAATCAGCCCCAGCATTTT. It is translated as CASSSQGMGNQPQHF.

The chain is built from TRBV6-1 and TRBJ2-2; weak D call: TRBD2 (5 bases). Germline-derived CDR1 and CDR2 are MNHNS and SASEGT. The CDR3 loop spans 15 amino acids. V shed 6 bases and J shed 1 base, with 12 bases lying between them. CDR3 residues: CASRGTRLNTGELFF. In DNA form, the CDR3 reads TGTGCCAGCAGGGGTACTAGGCTGAACACCGGGGAGCTGTTTTTT.

The CDR3 loop reads CASSFGQGADGYTF. DNA for the CDR3: TGTGCCAGCAGTTTCGGACAGGGGGCAGATGGCTACACCTTC. The rearrangement joins TRBV6-5 to TRBJ1-2; 11 nucleotides agree with TRBD1. The CDR3 contains 14 residues. Germline V lookup: CDR1 MNHEY, CDR2 SVGAGI. Losses at the gene ends were 4 bases for V and 6 bases for J; bases not matched to a gene: 4.

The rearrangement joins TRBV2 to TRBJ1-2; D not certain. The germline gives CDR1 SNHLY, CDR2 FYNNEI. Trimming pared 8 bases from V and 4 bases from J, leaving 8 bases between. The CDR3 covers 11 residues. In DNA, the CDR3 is TGTGCCAGCGACGGAGGCTATGGCTACACCTTC. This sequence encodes CASDGGYGYTF.

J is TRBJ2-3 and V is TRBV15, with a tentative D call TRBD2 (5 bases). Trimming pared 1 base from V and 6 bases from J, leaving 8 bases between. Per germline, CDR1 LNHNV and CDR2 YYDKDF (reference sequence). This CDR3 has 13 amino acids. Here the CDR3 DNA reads TGTGCCACCAGCAGAGGGAGGCCGGATACGCAGTATTTT. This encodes CATSRGRPDTQYF.

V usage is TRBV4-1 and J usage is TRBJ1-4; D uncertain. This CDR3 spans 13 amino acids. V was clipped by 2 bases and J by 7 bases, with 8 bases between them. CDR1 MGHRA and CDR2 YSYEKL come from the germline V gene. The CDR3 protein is CASSQLRGEKLFF. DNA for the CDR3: TGCGCCAGCAGCCAATTAAGAGGTGAAAAACTGTTTTTT.

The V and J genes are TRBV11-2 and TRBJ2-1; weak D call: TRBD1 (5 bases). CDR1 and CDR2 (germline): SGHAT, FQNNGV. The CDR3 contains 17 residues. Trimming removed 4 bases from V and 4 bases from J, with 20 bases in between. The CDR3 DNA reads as TGTGCCAGCAGCTCCGTGGGTAAGGGGAAACCTTACAATGAGCAGTTCTTC. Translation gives CASSSVGKGKPYNEQFF.

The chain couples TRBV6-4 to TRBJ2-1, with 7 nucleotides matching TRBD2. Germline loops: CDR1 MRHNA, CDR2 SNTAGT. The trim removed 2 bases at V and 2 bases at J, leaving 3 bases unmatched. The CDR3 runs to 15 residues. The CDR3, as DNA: TGTGCCAGCAGTGACGCGGGAGTGACCTACAATGAGCAGTTCTTC. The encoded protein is CASSDAGVTYNEQFF.

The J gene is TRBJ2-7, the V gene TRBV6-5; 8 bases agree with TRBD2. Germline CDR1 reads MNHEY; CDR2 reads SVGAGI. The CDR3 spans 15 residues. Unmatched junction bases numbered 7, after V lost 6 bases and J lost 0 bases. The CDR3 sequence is CASSARTSGSYEQYF. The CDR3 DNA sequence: TGTGCCAGCAGCGCCCGTACTAGCGGCTCCTACGAGCAGTACTTC.

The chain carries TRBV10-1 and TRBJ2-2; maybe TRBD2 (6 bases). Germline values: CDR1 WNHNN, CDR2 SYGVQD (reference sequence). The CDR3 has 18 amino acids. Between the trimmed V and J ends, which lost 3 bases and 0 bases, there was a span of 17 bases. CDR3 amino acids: CASSDGPGVAANTGELFF. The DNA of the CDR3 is TGCGCCAGCAGTGACGGCCCGGGGGTAGCGGCGAACACCGGGGAGCTGTTTTTT.

CDR3 coding DNA: TGTGCCAGCAGCGGCCCGGACTCCCGATGGGGCTACACCTTC. This translates into CASSGPDSRWGYTF. The chain couples TRBV5-6 to TRBJ1-2, with D unclear. This CDR3 region has 14 residues. V lost 4 bases and J 8 bases, leaving 18 bases between the germline ends. Germline V lookup: CDR1 SGHDT, CDR2 YYEEEE.

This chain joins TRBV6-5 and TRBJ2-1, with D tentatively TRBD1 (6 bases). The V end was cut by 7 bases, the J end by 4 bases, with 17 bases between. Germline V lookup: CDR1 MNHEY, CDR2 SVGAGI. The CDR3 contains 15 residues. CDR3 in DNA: TGTGCCAGCACCCCAGGGGCTAGTTATTACAATGAGCAGTTCTTC. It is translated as CASTPGASYYNEQFF.

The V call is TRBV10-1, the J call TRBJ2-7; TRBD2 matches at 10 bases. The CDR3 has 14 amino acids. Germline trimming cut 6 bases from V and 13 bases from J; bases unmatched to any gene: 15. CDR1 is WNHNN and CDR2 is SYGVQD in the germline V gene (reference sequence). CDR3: CASSPSPSSGRTYF. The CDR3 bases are TGCGCCAGCAGCCCCAGTCCAAGTAGCGGGAGGACTTACTTC.

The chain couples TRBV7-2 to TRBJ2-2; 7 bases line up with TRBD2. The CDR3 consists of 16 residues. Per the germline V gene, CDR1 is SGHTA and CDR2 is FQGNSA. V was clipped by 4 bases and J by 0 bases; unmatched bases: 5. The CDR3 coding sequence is TGTGCCAGCAGCTCAAGACTAGCAGCGAACACCGGGGAGCTGTTTTTT. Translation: CASSSRLAANTGELFF.

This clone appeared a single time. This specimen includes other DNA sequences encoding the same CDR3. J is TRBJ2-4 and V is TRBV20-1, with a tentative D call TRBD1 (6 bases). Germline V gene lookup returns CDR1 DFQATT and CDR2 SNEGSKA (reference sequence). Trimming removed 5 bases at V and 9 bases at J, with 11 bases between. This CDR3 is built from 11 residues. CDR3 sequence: CSAQTGSIQYF. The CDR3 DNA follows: TGCAGTGCTCAAACAGGGAGCATTCAGTACTTC.

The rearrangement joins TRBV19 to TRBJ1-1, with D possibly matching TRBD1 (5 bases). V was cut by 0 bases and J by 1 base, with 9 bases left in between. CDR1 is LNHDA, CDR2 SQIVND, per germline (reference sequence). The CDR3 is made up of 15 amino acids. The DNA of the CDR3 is TGTGCCAGTAGTATAGATCCCGGACAGAACACTGAAGCTTTCTTT. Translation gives CASSIDPGQNTEAFF.

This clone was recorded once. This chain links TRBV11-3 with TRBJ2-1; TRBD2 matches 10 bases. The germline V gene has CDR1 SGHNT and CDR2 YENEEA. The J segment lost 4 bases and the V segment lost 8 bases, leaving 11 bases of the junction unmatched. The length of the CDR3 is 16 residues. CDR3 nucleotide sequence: TGTGCCAGCTGCAAGCGGGAGGGCCTGAGGTACAATGAGCAGTTCTTC. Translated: CASCKREGLRYNEQFF.

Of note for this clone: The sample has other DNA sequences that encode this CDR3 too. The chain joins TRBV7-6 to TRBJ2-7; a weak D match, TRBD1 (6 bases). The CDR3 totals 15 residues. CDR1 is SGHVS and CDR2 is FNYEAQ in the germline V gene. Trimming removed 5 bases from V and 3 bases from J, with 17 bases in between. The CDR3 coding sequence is TGTGCCAGCAGCCCTCGACCAGGACAGTACTACGAGCAGTACTTC. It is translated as CASSPRPGQYYEQYF.

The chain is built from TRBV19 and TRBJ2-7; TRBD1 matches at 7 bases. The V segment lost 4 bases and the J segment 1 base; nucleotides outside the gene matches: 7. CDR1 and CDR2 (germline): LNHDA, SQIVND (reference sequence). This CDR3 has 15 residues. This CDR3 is CASSTRQGSSYEQYF. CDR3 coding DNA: TGTGCCAGTAGTACCCGACAGGGTTCGTCCTACGAGCAGTACTTC.